This T cell receptor beta chain derives from a study of blood T cell repertoires in COVID-19. This CDR3 is built from 12 residues. Germline assignment: CDR1 SQVTM and CDR2 ANQGSEA. The V segment lost 4 bases and the J segment 5 bases; nucleotides outside the gene matches: 1. Authors' processing steps: By means of reference gene primer amplification, nucleated cell counts were estimated. Produced via immunoSEQ multiplex PCR; TCRdb's table is partial and in-frame only. From that table come the V and J calls and clone size; the DNA was used to work out D and trimming. The table has under 250,000 clones, over 75% seen once; the top ten hold about 3.1%. Individuals drawn from 24 US areas were about 18 to 90 years old.

The sequenced material came from PBMCs or T cells enriched from blood (not recorded which). This chain connects TRBV29-1 to TRBJ2-5; 10 bases agree with TRBD1. The receptor's source is a woman aged 40 to 50 who had been exposed to COVID-19. The CDR3 DNA reads as TGCAGCGTTGGACAGGGGGCCGAGACCCAGTACTTC. Translating gives CSVGQGAETQYF. The full variable domain, with the rest looked up from reference TRBV29-1 and TRBJ2-5, is SAVISQKPSRDICQRGTSLTIQCQVDSQVTMMFWYRQQPGQSLTLIATANQGSEATYESGFVIDKFPISRPNLTFSTLTVSNMSPEDSSIYLCSVGQGAETQYFGPGTRLLVL.